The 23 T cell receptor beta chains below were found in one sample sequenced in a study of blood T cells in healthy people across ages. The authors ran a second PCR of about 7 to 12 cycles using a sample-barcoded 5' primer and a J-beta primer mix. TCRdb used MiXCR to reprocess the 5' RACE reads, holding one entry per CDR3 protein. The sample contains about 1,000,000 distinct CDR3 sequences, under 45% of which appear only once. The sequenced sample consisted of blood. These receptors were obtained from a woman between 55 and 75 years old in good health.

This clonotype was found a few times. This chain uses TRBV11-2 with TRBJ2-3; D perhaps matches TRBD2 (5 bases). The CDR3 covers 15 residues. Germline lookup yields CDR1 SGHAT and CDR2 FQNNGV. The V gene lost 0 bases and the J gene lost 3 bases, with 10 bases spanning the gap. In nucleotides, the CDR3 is TGTGCCAGCAGCTTAGAATCTAGCAGGACAGATACGCAGTATTTT. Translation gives CASSLESSRTDTQYF.

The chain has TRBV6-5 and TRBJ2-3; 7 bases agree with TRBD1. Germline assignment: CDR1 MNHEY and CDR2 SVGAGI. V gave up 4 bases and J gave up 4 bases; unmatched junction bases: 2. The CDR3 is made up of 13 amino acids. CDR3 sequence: CASSFQGADTQYF. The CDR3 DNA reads TGTGCCAGCAGTTTTCAGGGGGCAGATACGCAGTATTTT.

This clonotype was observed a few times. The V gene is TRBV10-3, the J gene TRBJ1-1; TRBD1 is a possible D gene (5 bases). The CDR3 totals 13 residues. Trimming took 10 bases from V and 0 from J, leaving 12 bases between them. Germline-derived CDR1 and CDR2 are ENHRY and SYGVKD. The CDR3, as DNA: TGTGCCACGGTGGACACGATGAACACTGAAGCTTTCTTT. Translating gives CATVDTMNTEAFF.

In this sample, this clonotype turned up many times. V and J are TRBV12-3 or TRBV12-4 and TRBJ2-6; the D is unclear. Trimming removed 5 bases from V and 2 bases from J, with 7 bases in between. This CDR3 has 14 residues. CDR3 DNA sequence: TGTGCCAGCAGTCGCGGCGCTGGGGCCAACGTCCTGACTTTC. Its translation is CASSRGAGANVLTF.

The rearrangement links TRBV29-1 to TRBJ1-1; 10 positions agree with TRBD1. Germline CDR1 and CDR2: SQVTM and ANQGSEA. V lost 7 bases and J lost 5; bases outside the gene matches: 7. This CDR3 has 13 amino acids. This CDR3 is CSARTGGRTEAFF. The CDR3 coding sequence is TGCAGCGCCCGGACAGGGGGAAGGACTGAAGCTTTCTTT.

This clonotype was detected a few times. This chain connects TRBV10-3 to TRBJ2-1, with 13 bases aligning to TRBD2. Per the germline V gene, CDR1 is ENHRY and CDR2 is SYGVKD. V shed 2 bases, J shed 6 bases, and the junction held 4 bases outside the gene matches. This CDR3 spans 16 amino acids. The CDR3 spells CAISETSGRASNEQFF. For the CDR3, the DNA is TGTGCCATCAGTGAGACTAGCGGGAGGGCCTCCAATGAGCAGTTCTTC.

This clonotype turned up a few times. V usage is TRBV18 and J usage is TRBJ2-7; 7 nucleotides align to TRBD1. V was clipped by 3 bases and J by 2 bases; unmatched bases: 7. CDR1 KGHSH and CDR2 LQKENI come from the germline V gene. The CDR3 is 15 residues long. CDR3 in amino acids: CASSPGQGVTYEQYF. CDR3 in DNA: TGTGCCAGCTCACCCGGCCAGGGGGTGACCTACGAGCAGTACTTC.

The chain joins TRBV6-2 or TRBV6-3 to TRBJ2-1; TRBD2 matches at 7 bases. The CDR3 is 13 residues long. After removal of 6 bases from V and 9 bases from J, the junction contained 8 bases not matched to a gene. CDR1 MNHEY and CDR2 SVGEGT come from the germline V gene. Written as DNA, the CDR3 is TGTGCCAGCAGACCGACTAGCCCCAGTGAGCAGTTCTTC. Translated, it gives CASRPTSPSEQFF.

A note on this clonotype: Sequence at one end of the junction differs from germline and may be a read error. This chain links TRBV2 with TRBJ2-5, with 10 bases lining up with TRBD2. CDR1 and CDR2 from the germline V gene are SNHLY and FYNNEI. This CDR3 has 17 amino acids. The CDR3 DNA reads TGTGCCAGCAGCGATGGGCGTTCTAGCGGGAGACAAGAGGCCCAGTACTTC. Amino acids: CASSDGRSSGRQEAQYF.

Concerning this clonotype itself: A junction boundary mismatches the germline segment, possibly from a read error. The CDR3 region is CAGSPLANYGYTF. The CDR3, as DNA: TGTGCCGGCAGTCCATTAGCTAACTATGGCTACACCTTC. J is TRBJ1-2 and V is TRBV7-9; D not certain. Germline assignment: CDR1 SEHNR and CDR2 FQNEAQ (reference sequence). The CDR3 extends over 13 amino acids.

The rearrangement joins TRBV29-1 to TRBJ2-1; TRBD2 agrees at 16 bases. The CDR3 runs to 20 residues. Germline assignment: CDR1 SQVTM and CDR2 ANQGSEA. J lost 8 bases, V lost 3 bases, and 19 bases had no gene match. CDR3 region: CSVETGGSLMGLAGGDEQFF. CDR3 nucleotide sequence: TGCAGCGTTGAGACAGGGGGCTCTTTAATGGGACTAGCGGGAGGGGATGAGCAGTTCTTC.

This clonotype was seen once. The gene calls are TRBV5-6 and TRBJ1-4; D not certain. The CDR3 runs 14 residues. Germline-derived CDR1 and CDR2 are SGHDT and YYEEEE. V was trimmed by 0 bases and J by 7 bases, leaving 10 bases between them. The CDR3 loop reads CASSLGAGFEKLFF. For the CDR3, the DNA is TGTGCCAGCAGCTTGGGTGCCGGGTTTGAAAAACTGTTTTTT.

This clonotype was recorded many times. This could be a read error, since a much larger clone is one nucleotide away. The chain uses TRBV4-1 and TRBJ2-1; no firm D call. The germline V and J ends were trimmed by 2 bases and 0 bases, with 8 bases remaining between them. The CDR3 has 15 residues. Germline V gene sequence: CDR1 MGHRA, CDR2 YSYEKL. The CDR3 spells CASSQRRSSYNEQFF. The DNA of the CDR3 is TGCGCCAGCAGCCAACGGCGGAGCTCCTACAATGAGCAGTTCTTC.

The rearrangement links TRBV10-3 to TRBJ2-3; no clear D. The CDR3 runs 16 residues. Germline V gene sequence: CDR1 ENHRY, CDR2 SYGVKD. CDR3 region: CASRKALESGTDTQYF. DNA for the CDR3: TGTGCTTCAAGAAAAGCACTGGAGTCAGGCACAGATACGCAGTATTTT.

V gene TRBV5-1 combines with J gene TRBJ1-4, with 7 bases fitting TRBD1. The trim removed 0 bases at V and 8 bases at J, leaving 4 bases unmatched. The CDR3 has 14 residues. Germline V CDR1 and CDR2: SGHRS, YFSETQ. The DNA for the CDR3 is TGCGCCAGCAGCTTGGAGGGGGCTGGAGAAAAACTGTTTTTT. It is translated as CASSLEGAGEKLFF.

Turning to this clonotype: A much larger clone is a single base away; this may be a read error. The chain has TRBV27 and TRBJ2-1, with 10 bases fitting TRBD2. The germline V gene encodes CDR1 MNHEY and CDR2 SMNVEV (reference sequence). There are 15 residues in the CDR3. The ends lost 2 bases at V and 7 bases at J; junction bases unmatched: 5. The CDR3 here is CASSLGVLAGNEQFF. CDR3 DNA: TGTGCCAGCAGTTTAGGGGTACTAGCGGGAAATGAGCAGTTCTTC.

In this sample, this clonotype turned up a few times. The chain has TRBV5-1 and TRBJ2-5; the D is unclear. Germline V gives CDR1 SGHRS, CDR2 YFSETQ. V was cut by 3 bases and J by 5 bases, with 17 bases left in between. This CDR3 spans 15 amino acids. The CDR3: CASSSGSTFRETQYF. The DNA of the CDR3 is TGCGCCAGCAGCTCCGGCTCAACATTCCGGGAGACCCAGTACTTC. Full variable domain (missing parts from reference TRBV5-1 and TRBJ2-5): KAGVTQTPRYLIKTRGQQVTLSCSPISGHRSVSWYQQTPGQGLQFLFEYFSETQRNKGNFPGRFSGRQFSNSRSEMNVSTLELGDSALYLCASSSGSTFRETQYFGPGTRLLVL.

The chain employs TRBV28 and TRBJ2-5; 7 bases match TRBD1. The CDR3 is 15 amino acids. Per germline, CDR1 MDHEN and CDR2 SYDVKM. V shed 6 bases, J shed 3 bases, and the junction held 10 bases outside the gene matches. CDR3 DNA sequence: TGTGCCAGCAGCACCGACAGGGTTTCCAAAGAGACCCAGTACTTC. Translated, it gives CASSTDRVSKETQYF. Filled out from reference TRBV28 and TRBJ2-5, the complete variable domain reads DVKVTQSSRYLVKRTGEKVFLECVQDMDHENMFWYRQDPGLGLRLIYFSYDVKMKEKGDIPEGYSVSREKKERFSLILESASTNQTSMYLCASSTDRVSKETQYFGPGTRLLVL.

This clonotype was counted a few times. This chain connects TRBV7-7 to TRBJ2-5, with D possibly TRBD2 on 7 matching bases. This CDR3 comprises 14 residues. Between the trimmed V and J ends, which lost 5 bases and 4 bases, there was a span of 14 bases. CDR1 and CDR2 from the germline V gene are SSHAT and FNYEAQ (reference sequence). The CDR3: CASSPLAGAETQYF. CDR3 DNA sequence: TGTGCCAGCAGCCCACTTGCGGGGGCAGAGACCCAGTACTTC. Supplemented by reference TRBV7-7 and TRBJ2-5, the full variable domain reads GAGVSQSPRYKVTKRGQDVTLRCDPISSHATLYWYQQALGQGPEFLTYFNYEAQPDKSGLPSDRFSAERPEGSISTLTIQRTEQRDSAMYRCASSPLAGAETQYFGPGTRLLVL.

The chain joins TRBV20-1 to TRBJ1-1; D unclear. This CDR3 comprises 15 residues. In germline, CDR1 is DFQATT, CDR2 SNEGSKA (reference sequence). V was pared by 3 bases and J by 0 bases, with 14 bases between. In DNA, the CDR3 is TGCAGTGCTAGGCGGGCAGGAATCCTGAACACTGAAGCTTTCTTT. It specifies CSARRAGILNTEAFF.

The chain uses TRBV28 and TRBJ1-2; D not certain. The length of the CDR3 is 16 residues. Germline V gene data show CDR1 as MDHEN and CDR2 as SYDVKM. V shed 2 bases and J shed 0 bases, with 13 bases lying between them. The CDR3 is CASSLDGLSPNYGYTF. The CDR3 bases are TGTGCCAGCAGTTTAGACGGGCTGTCTCCTAACTATGGCTACACCTTC.

The CDR3 region is CASSSPRAAYEQYF. For the CDR3, the DNA is TGTGCCAGCAGTTCCCCTAGGGCAGCCTACGAGCAGTACTTC. The genes are TRBV12-3 or TRBV12-4 and TRBJ2-7; the D is unclear. The ends were cut back, 4 bases at V and 2 bases at J, with 12 bases in the middle. This CDR3 contains 14 residues.

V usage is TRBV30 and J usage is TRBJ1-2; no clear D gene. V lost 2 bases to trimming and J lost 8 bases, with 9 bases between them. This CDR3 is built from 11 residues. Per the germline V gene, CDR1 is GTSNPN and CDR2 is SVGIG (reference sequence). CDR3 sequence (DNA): TGTGCCTGGAGTTCCTCTGGGGGCTACACCTTC. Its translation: CAWSSSGGYTF.